This TCR beta chain was obtained from a study of CD8 T cells in ankylosing spondylitis. Study-wide results and limits: A motif in TCR beta, a set of eight or nine highly homologous variants, appeared characteristic of ankylosing spondylitis blood. Matched ankylosing spondylitis synovial fluid reportedly contained a significantly enriched population of disease-linked clones. CD8+ disease-linked clones were present at relatively low frequencies in blood.

This clonotype was found many times. The antigen remains unidentified. From germline, CDR1 is SGHRS and CDR2 YFSETQ. The length of the CDR3 is 11 residues. V shed 6 bases and J shed 8 bases, with 11 bases lying between them. TCRdb reprocessed the 5' RACE reads with MiXCR, giving one entry per CDR3 protein. The sample gives about 250,000 distinct CDR3 sequences, under 12% of which show up once; about 3% is in the top ten. The receptor comes from a male donor with ankylosing spondylitis or in good health (not recorded which). The sample consisted of blood, either unsorted or a sorted T cell fraction (not recorded which). The chain couples TRBV5-1 to TRBJ1-2; D is perhaps TRBD1 (5 bases). The CDR3 loop is CASTIGEGYTF. The CDR3 DNA follows: TGCGCCAGCACTATAGGGGAAGGCTACACCTTC.